Sequencing of this TCR beta chain was carried out in a study of blood T cell repertoires in COVID-19. The method was immunoSEQ multiplex PCR; TCRdb's version includes in-frame clones alone and lacks a portion of them. The sample lists approximately 240,000 clones, roughly 83% occurring once. V was shortened by 4 bases and J by 10 bases, with 17 bases between the two germline ends. The CDR3 is 13 residues long. The germline CDR1 and CDR2 sequences are SNHLY and FYNNEI. This clone was found once. The sequence was obtained from a middle-aged woman with acute COVID-19. Sequencing used PBMCs or T cells enriched from blood (not recorded which). The V and J genes are TRBV2 and TRBJ2-7; a weak D match, TRBD1 (6 bases). Here the CDR3 DNA reads TGTGCCAGCAGTGGACAGGTCTCGGGGCTCCAGTACTTC. Translated: CASSGQVSGLQYF.